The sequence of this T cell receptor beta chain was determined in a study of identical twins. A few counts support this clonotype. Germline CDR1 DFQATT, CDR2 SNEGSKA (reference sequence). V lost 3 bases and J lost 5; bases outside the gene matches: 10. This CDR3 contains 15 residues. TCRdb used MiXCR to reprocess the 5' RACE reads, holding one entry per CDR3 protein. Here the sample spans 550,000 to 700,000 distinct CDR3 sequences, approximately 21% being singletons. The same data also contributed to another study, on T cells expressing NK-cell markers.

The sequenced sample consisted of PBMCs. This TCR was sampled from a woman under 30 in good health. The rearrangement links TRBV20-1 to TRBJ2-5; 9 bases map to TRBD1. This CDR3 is CSASGGGTGTETQYF. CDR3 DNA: TGCAGTGCTAGTGGCGGTGGGACAGGGACCGAGACCCAGTACTTC.